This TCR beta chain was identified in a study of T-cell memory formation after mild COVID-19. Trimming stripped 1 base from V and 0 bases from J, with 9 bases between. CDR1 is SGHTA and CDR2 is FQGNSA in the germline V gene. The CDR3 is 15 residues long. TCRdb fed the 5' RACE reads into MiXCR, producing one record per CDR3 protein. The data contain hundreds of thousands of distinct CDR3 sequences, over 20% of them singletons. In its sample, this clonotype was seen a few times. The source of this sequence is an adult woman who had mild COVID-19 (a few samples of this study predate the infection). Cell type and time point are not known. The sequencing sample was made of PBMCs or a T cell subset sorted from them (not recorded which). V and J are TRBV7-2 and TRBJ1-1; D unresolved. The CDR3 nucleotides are TGTGCCAGCAGCTTAGTCGGCGGCTTGAACACTGAAGCTTTCTTT. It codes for CASSLVGGLNTEAFF.